The 27 T cell receptor beta chains in this list originate from one sample, sequenced in a study of cytomegalovirus exposure and HLA in healthy donors. PCR used 60 Vbeta primers and 13 Jbeta primers. Assay: immunoSEQ multiplex PCR; the TCRdb copy retains only in-frame clones and omits some. The sample yields tens of thousands of clones, 70% to 85% seen once. Specimen: PBMCs. These receptors were collected from a man aged 50 to 60 in good health and CMV-seropositive.

The chain employs TRBV6-1 and TRBJ1-1, with unresolved D. Germline values: CDR1 MNHNS, CDR2 SASEGT. Trimming took off 1 base at V and 4 bases at J, with 7 bases between the two ends. The CDR3 is 13 amino acids. In DNA form, the CDR3 reads TGTGCCAGCAGTGAAGGGGCAGGCACTGAAGCTTTCTTT. Its translation is CASSEGAGTEAFF.

V and J are TRBV7-8 and TRBJ2-7, with a possible D match to TRBD2 (5 bases). There are 17 residues in the CDR3. The germline gives CDR1 SGHVS, CDR2 FQNEAQ. The V end was cut by 5 bases, the J end by 0 bases, with 20 bases between. CDR3 sequence reads: CASSPGVRQRNSYEQYF. In nucleotides, the CDR3 is TGTGCCAGCAGCCCAGGTGTAAGGCAGCGGAACTCCTACGAGCAGTACTTC.

The V gene is TRBV6-1, the J gene TRBJ2-7, with 8 bases fitting TRBD1. Germline loops: CDR1 MNHNS, CDR2 SASEGT. The CDR3 contains 14 residues. V was pared by 6 bases and J by 2 bases, with 6 bases of the junction left unmatched. The CDR3 region has the DNA TGTGCCAGCAGGAGACAGGGGAATACCTACGAGCAGTACTTC. Translation: CASRRQGNTYEQYF.

The V call is TRBV5-4, the J call TRBJ2-3; 8 nucleotides match TRBD2. CDR3 length: 16 amino acids. V shed 4 bases and J 4 bases; nucleotides not matched to a gene: 11. CDR1 and CDR2 from the germline V gene are SGHNT and YYREEE (reference sequence). The DNA of the CDR3 is TGTGCCAGCAGCGGGAGGGGAACAGCGGGGGCAGATACGCAGTATTTT. This translates into CASSGRGTAGADTQYF.

The J gene is TRBJ1-3, the V gene TRBV7-8; 7 bases align to TRBD1. Germline V gives CDR1 SGHVS, CDR2 FQNEAQ. The V and J ends lost 5 bases and 6 bases, in that order; junction bases with no gene match: 13. This CDR3 spans 16 amino acids. The CDR3 bases are TGTGCCAGCAGCCCACGACAGGGAAGATTCGAAAACACCATATATTTT. Encoded protein: CASSPRQGRFENTIYF.

The rearrangement joins TRBV7-7 to TRBJ2-7, with 7 bases identical to TRBD1. Trimming removed 3 bases from V and 2 bases from J; junction bases left unmatched: 19. The CDR3 contains 19 residues. The germline V gene has CDR1 SSHAT and CDR2 FNYEAQ (reference sequence). CDR3 sequence: CASSFTAELRRGLAYEQYF. Here the CDR3 DNA reads TGTGCCAGCAGCTTTACAGCTGAATTAAGAAGGGGGCTGGCCTACGAGCAGTACTTC.

This rearrangement joins TRBV11-3 to TRBJ2-1; a possible D gene is TRBD1 (5 bases). The CDR3 is 15 amino acids. Germline loops: CDR1 SGHNT, CDR2 YENEEA. The ends were cut back, 5 bases at V and 4 bases at J, with 15 bases in the middle. Here the CDR3 DNA reads TGTGCCAGCAGCACTACAGGATTAATATACAATGAGCAGTTCTTC. This translates into CASSTTGLIYNEQFF.

A single count supports this clone. The CDR3 DNA reads TGCGCCAGCAGCCAAGACACTAGCCCCGCGGGGGAGCAGTACTTC. It encodes CASSQDTSPAGEQYF. The rearrangement links TRBV4-3 to TRBJ2-7; D may be TRBD2 (6 bases). CDR3 length: 15 amino acids. V lost 0 bases, J lost 7 bases, and 16 bases lay in between. The germline V gene has CDR1 LGHNA and CDR2 YSLEER.

This clone was seen only once. V and J are TRBV11-2 and TRBJ2-7, with D possibly being TRBD2 (5 bases). The CDR3 spans 12 residues. Trimming took off 6 bases at V and 10 bases at J, with 16 bases between the two ends. Germline V gene lookup returns CDR1 SGHAT and CDR2 FQNNGV. In nucleotides, the CDR3 is TGTGCCAGCAGTTACGGGGTTTCTCGACAGTACTTC. It yields the protein CASSYGVSRQYF.

The chain recombines TRBV6-6 with TRBJ2-5; TRBD1 matches at 8 bases. The V and J ends lost 6 bases and 5 bases, in that order; junction bases with no gene match: 5. The CDR3 has 13 amino acids. Germline CDR1 MNHNY, CDR2 SVGAGI (reference sequence). In nucleotides, the CDR3 is TGTGCCAGCAGGTCAGGGGGCAGGGAGACCCAGTACTTC. Protein product: CASRSGGRETQYF.

In the case of this clone: This sample also contains other DNA sequences that code for the same CDR3. V gene TRBV30 combines with J gene TRBJ1-2, with D uncertain. CDR3 size: 12 residues. Germline-derived CDR1 and CDR2 are GTSNPN and SVGIG (reference sequence). With 3 bases removed from V and 0 bases from J, the gap between germline ends came to 5 bases. The CDR3 loop reads CAWRDSNYGYTF. As DNA, the CDR3 is TGTGCCTGGAGGGACTCTAACTATGGCTACACCTTC.

The CDR3: CAISDRSGGSYEQYF. The CDR3 bases are TGTGCCATCAGTGATAGGAGCGGAGGCTCCTACGAGCAGTACTTC. This chain joins TRBV10-3 and TRBJ2-5; TRBD2 might be the D (5 bases). The J call is in doubt because the DNA end fits TRBJ2-7 better. Germline V gene data show CDR1 as ENHRY and CDR2 as SYGVKD. The CDR3 loop spans 15 amino acids.

V gene TRBV5-5 combines with J gene TRBJ1-4; 12 nucleotides match TRBD1. The CDR3 sequence is 18 residues long. Germline CDR1 reads SGHKS; CDR2 reads YYEKEE (reference sequence). The J segment lost 6 bases and the V segment lost 4 bases, leaving 13 bases of the junction unmatched. This chain's CDR3 is CASSKKPGTGGVDEKLFF. CDR3 sequence (DNA): TGTGCCAGCAGCAAAAAACCCGGGACAGGGGGCGTGGATGAAAAACTGTTTTTT.

As concerns this clone: A read error may produce the germline difference seen at one junction end. The genes are TRBV7-2 and TRBJ2-7; the match to TRBD2 covers 9 bases. The CDR3 contains 14 residues. The germline V gene encodes CDR1 SGHTA and CDR2 FQGNSA. The CDR3 DNA is TGTGCCAGCAGCCCGACTAGCGGTTCCTACGGGCAGTACTTC. Translated: CASSPTSGSYGQYF.

The rearrangement links TRBV5-1 to TRBJ2-7; weak D call: TRBD1 (6 bases). The CDR3 runs to 14 residues. Germline V lookup: CDR1 SGHRS, CDR2 YFSETQ. The germline V and J ends were trimmed by 7 bases and 4 bases, with 18 bases remaining between them. This chain's CDR3 is CASGEQGSGYEQYF. CDR3 DNA sequence: TGCGCCAGCGGCGAACAGGGTTCCGGGTACGAGCAGTACTTC. The full variable domain, its missing parts supplied by reference TRBV5-1 and TRBJ2-7, is KAGVTQTPRYLIKTRGQQVTLSCSPISGHRSVSWYQQTPGQGLQFLFEYFSETQRNKGNFPGRFSGRQFSNSRSEMNVSTLELGDSALYLCASGEQGSGYEQYFGPGTRLTVT.

Comments on this clone: This specimen includes other DNA sequences encoding the same CDR3. The chain is built from TRBV4-3 and TRBJ2-1, with 11 positions matching TRBD2. The V and J ends lost 1 base and 10 bases, in that order; junction bases with no gene match: 9. Per germline, CDR1 LGHNA and CDR2 YSLEER. The CDR3 runs 16 residues. CDR3 DNA sequence: TGCGCCAGCAGCCAAGGTAGCGGGAGGGCCCTCACCGAGCAGTTCTTC. The encoded protein is CASSQGSGRALTEQFF.

The V and J genes are TRBV7-2 and TRBJ2-1, with D perhaps matching TRBD1 (6 bases). The length of the CDR3 is 14 residues. V gave up 8 bases and J gave up 6 bases, with 17 bases separating them. CDR1 is SGHTA and CDR2 is FQGNSA in the germline V gene. In DNA, the CDR3 is TGTGCCAGCCGAGAGGTTGCCAGGGGCAATGAGCAGTTCTTC. Encoded protein: CASREVARGNEQFF.

V and J are TRBV4-1 and TRBJ2-1; 10 bases are shared with TRBD2. Trimming removed 1 base from V and 7 bases from J; junction bases left unmatched: 13. Germline lookup yields CDR1 MGHRA and CDR2 YSYEKL. This CDR3 is built from 18 residues. The CDR3 sequence: CASSQGRGTAGGPNEQFF. CDR3 coding DNA: TGCGCCAGCAGCCAAGGGCGAGGCACAGCGGGAGGGCCGAATGAGCAGTTCTTC.

This clone was counted a few times. This rearrangement joins TRBV4-1 to TRBJ1-5; TRBD1 is a possible D gene (5 bases). CDR3 length: 17 amino acids. Germline V gene data show CDR1 as MGHRA and CDR2 as YSYEKL. Trimming pared 1 base from V and 0 bases from J, leaving 13 bases between. CDR3: CASSQVAGADSNQPQHF. The CDR3, as DNA: TGCGCCAGCAGCCAAGTCGCTGGGGCAGATAGCAATCAGCCCCAGCATTTT.

J is TRBJ1-5 and V is TRBV7-9; 12 nucleotides agree with TRBD1. Germline lookup yields CDR1 SEHNR and CDR2 FQNEAQ (reference sequence). This CDR3 is 15 amino acids long. After removal of 2 bases from V and 6 bases from J, the junction contained 2 bases not matched to a gene. The CDR3 DNA is TGTGCCAGCAGCTTATCGGGACAGGGGGCTCAGCCCCAGCATTTT. As protein: CASSLSGQGAQPQHF.

The genes are TRBV7-3 and TRBJ1-2; TRBD1 matches 7 bases. V was pared by 4 bases and J by 4 bases, with 9 bases of the junction left unmatched. The CDR3 is 15 residues long. Per germline, CDR1 SGHTA and CDR2 FQGTGA. The CDR3 coding sequence is TGTGCCAGCAGCTCCGGGACAGACGGTTTCTATGGCTACACCTTC. Its protein product is CASSSGTDGFYGYTF.

The chain links TRBV27 to TRBJ2-1, with a weak D call TRBD1 (5 bases). The germline CDR1 and CDR2 sequences are MNHEY and SMNVEV (reference sequence). This CDR3 contains 16 residues. The V and J ends lost 6 bases and 4 bases respectively, with 19 bases between them. CDR3 in amino acids: CASRNPERGDYNEQFF. CDR3 coding DNA: TGTGCCAGCAGAAACCCCGAAAGGGGTGATTACAATGAGCAGTTCTTC.

The rearrangement uses TRBV19 and TRBJ1-1; D gene unclear. V was cut by 6 bases and J by 1 base, with 15 bases left in between. Germline V gene data show CDR1 as LNHDA and CDR2 as SQIVND (reference sequence). This CDR3 region has 15 residues. The CDR3 protein is CASRKDTVANTEAFF. The CDR3 DNA follows: TGTGCCAGTAGGAAAGACACGGTTGCGAACACTGAAGCTTTCTTT.

V gene TRBV29-1 combines with J gene TRBJ2-7, with 12 bases aligning to TRBD2. This CDR3 is 13 amino acids long. With 4 bases clipped from V and 10 bases from J, the junction kept 8 bases outside the gene matches. Germline V gene data show CDR1 as SQVTM and CDR2 as ANQGSEA. The CDR3: CSVAWTSGKFQYF. CDR3 nucleotide sequence: TGCAGCGTTGCTTGGACTAGCGGGAAATTCCAGTACTTC.

Points on this clone: Other DNA sequences of this sample code for an identical CDR3. In nucleotides, the CDR3 is TGTGCCATCAGTGAGTCGACTCAGGGCGGGAATGCTGAAGCTTTCTTT. This sequence encodes CAISESTQGGNAEAFF. The chain is built from TRBV10-3 and TRBJ1-1; tentative D call: TRBD1 (5 bases). Deletions cut 0 bases from V and 6 bases from J, with 17 bases between. The CDR3 covers 16 residues. Per the germline V gene, CDR1 is ENHRY and CDR2 is SYGVKD.

The rearrangement uses TRBV5-1 and TRBJ2-2; 9 nucleotides align to TRBD2. From germline, CDR1 is SGHRS and CDR2 YFSETQ. The length of the CDR3 is 16 residues. With 4 bases clipped from V and 0 bases from J, the junction kept 4 bases outside the gene matches. The CDR3: CASSTGLATNTGELFF. The DNA for the CDR3 is TGCGCCAGCAGCACAGGACTAGCGACGAACACCGGGGAGCTGTTTTTT.

V gene TRBV7-9 combines with J gene TRBJ1-2; possible D gene TRBD1, 5 bases. V dropped 1 base and J dropped 6 bases, with 9 bases sitting between them. Germline CDR1 is SEHNR and CDR2 is FQNEAQ (reference sequence). This CDR3 comprises 13 residues. For the CDR3, the DNA is TGTGCCAGCAGCTTAGGAGGGGAGGATGGCTACACCTTC. The encoded protein is CASSLGGEDGYTF.